This TCR beta chain was retrieved from a study of identifying expanded T cells in peripheral blood. The study, taken as a whole, reports: Technical replicates showed roughly 1.2 changed clones; two weeks about 16; four weeks 19.

During the collection period, no donor immune events like infections were recorded. This clone was detected only once. Its antigen is as yet unknown. Some clones are missing from TCRdb's copy, which holds only in-frame ones; the method was immunoSEQ multiplex PCR. This sample has about 100,000 clones, with more than 85% found just once. The sequencing sample was made of blood. The sequence derives from a person aged 18 to 69 in good health.

The CDR3 region has the DNA TGCAGCCCCGTCCTAAGTGCAGGGGGAGAACCAGATACGCAGTATTTT. It specifies CSPVLSAGGEPDTQYF. V and J are TRBV29-1 and TRBJ2-3; 7 bases fit TRBD1. V shed 8 bases, J shed 4 bases, and the junction held 18 bases outside the gene matches. Germline V gene data show CDR1 as SQVTM and CDR2 as ANQGSEA. The CDR3 length is 16 residues.